The 14 T cell receptor beta chains presented below share a single source sample, sequenced in a study of tumor-infiltrating T cells and Merkel cell polyomavirus. Study background: The study examined CD8+ T cells specific for the Merkel cell polyomavirus KLL epitope.

Every patient's tumor was robustly positive for Merkel cell polyomavirus Large T antigen on immunohistochemistry. Using immunoSEQ multiplex PCR, the repertoire was profiled, and TCRdb retains in-frame clones only, with some absent. This table holds about 25,000 clones, 70% to 90% found once. The material sequenced was lymph node tissue. The receptors derive from a man in his fifties or sixties with Merkel cell carcinoma.

The rearrangement uses TRBV11-2 and TRBJ2-7, with D tentatively TRBD1 (6 bases). V was pared by 5 bases and J by 2 bases, with 13 bases between. This CDR3 has 14 amino acids. Germline CDR1 reads SGHAT; CDR2 reads FQNNGV. The CDR3 sequence: CASSQGQGPYEQYF. CDR3 in DNA: TGTGCCAGCAGCCAGGGCCAGGGGCCCTACGAGCAGTACTTC.

This clone came up a few times. The CDR3 region is CASSRGQDYFYEQYF. CDR3 in DNA: TGTGCCAGCAGCCGCGGACAGGACTATTTCTACGAGCAGTACTTC. V gene TRBV7-8 combines with J gene TRBJ2-7, with D perhaps TRBD1 (7 bases). Germline V gene lookup returns CDR1 SGHVS and CDR2 FQNEAQ. V lost 5 bases to trimming and J lost 3 bases, with 17 bases between them. This CDR3 spans 15 amino acids.

CDR3 coding DNA: TGTGCCAGCAGCTTGTATGGGCCTGGGGCCAACGTCCTGACTTTC. The encoded protein is CASSLYGPGANVLTF. The genes are TRBV5-6 and TRBJ2-6; no reliable D call. Trimming removed 1 base at V and 2 bases at J, with 7 bases between. This CDR3 region has 15 residues. In germline, CDR1 is SGHDT, CDR2 YYEEEE.

V gene TRBV2 combines with J gene TRBJ2-2; a possible D gene is TRBD1 (5 bases). The CDR3 length is 13 residues. Per the germline V gene, CDR1 is SNHLY and CDR2 is FYNNEI. The V and J ends lost 8 bases and 3 bases respectively, with 10 bases between them. CDR3 protein: CASGARDTGELFF. The DNA of the CDR3 is TGTGCCAGCGGGGCTCGGGACACCGGGGAGCTGTTTTTT.

V is TRBV11-2 and J is TRBJ2-1; D is possibly TRBD2 (5 bases). CDR1 SGHAT and CDR2 FQNNGV come from the germline V gene. This CDR3 region has 15 residues. The V gene lost 5 bases and the J gene lost 3 bases, with 14 bases spanning the gap. DNA of the CDR3: TGTGCCAGCAGCGCGGGCCCCCTGGGCTACAATGAGCAGTTCTTC. This translates into CASSAGPLGYNEQFF.

The rearrangement uses TRBV27 and TRBJ1-2; TRBD1 might be the D (5 bases). Trimming stripped 6 bases from V and 4 bases from J, with 15 bases between. Per germline, CDR1 MNHEY and CDR2 SMNVEV (reference sequence). The CDR3 extends over 14 amino acids. CDR3 sequence: CASSHRGDSYGYTF. Written as DNA, the CDR3 is TGTGCCAGCAGCCACCGGGGGGATAGCTATGGCTACACCTTC.

The chain carries TRBV27 and TRBJ2-7, with D unclear. The CDR3 runs 12 residues. The V gene lost 7 bases and the J gene lost 4 bases, with 11 bases spanning the gap. Germline lookup yields CDR1 MNHEY and CDR2 SMNVEV (reference sequence). This CDR3 is CASTSIKYEQYF. In DNA form, the CDR3 reads TGTGCCAGCACCAGTATTAAGTACGAGCAGTACTTC.

The chain is built from TRBV19 and TRBJ2-2; 9 bases are a match to TRBD2. V lost 7 bases to trimming and J lost 0 bases; unmatched junction nucleotides: 9. Germline CDR1 is LNHDA and CDR2 is SQIVND (reference sequence). The CDR3 sequence is 17 residues long. In DNA, the CDR3 is TGTGCCAGTACAGAAATTGCGGGGGGGGCGAACACCGGGGAGCTGTTTTTT. It yields the protein CASTEIAGGANTGELFF.

The genes are TRBV4-1 and TRBJ2-1, with 10 bases identical to TRBD1. There are 17 residues in the CDR3. Germline V lookup: CDR1 MGHRA, CDR2 YSYEKL. With V trimmed by 0 bases and J by 5 bases, 7 bases remained unmatched. CDR3 nucleotides: TGCGCCAGCAGCCAAGAGTGGCCGGGACAGGGGAACAATGAGCAGTTCTTC. Amino acids: CASSQEWPGQGNNEQFF.

This chain links TRBV14 with TRBJ2-1; D might be TRBD2 (7 bases). There are 17 residues in the CDR3. CDR1 is SGHDN and CDR2 is FVKESK in the germline V gene. V lost 1 base, J lost 8 bases, and 21 bases lay in between. The CDR3, as DNA: TGTGCCAGCAGCCAAGGTCCGACAGGACGAGGGAGGGATGAGCAGTTCTTC. This codes for CASSQGPTGRGRDEQFF.

In this sample, this clone turned up once. This chain joins TRBV6-1 and TRBJ1-3; D remains ambiguous. Per germline, CDR1 MNHNS and CDR2 SASEGT. Trimming took 1 base from V and 3 from J, leaving 13 bases between them. The CDR3 totals 16 residues. CDR3 protein: CASSEVEFSDGNTIYF. The DNA of the CDR3 is TGTGCCAGCAGTGAAGTGGAGTTCTCGGATGGAAACACCATATATTTT.

This clone was counted between two and nine times. V usage is TRBV6-6 and J usage is TRBJ2-7; TRBD1 aligns across 7 bases. The CDR3 spans 15 residues. Per the germline V gene, CDR1 is MNHNY and CDR2 is SVGAGI (reference sequence). V trimming: 7 bases; J trimming: 5 bases; junction bases outside the gene matches: 14. The CDR3 DNA reads as TGTGCCAGCACTGGGGAGACAGGGAATGTCAACGAGCAGTACTTC. Its protein product is CASTGETGNVNEQYF.

The rearrangement joins TRBV4-1 to TRBJ2-3; no definite D call. This CDR3 is built from 12 residues. V lost 1 base and J 8 bases, leaving 7 bases between the germline ends. Germline CDR1 MGHRA, CDR2 YSYEKL. CDR3 residues: CASSQAGSTQYF. CDR3 bases: TGCGCCAGCAGCCAAGCGGGTAGTACGCAGTATTTT.

V and J are TRBV15 and TRBJ2-2, with TRBD1 identical over 7 bases. This CDR3 is built from 19 residues. Germline trimming cut 5 bases from V and 0 bases from J; bases unmatched to any gene: 15. Germline V lookup: CDR1 LNHNV, CDR2 YYDKDF (reference sequence). The CDR3 region has the DNA TGTGCCACCAGCCGAAGGGAGAACAGGGGATCCGCGAACACCGGGGAGCTGTTTTTT. It yields the protein CATSRRENRGSANTGELFF.